Following are 16 T cell receptor beta chains from one sample sequenced in a study of Graves' ophthalmopathy and Graves' hyperthyroidism. From RNA, the CDR3 regions of TCR beta chains were amplified and sequenced. HTBI-primed RT-PCR formed the first round, and a multiplex PCR formed the second. TCRdb reprocessed the multiplex PCR reads via MiXCR and lists one record per CDR3 protein. The sample yields almost 750,000 distinct CDR3 sequences, around 40% seen once. The sample comprised peripheral blood. The receptors were gathered from an adult man with Graves' ophthalmopathy.

The V and J genes are TRBV7-9 and TRBJ1-5; D is possibly TRBD1 (5 bases). CDR3 size: 15 residues. Trimming took 6 bases from V and 9 from J, leaving 21 bases between them. The germline V gene encodes CDR1 SEHNR and CDR2 FQNEAQ (reference sequence). The DNA of the CDR3 is TGTGCCAGCAGTTACTCGATACCTTTTAGGGGGCCCCAGCATTTT. Its protein is CASSYSIPFRGPQHF.

In its sample, this clonotype was seen many times. The chain has TRBV10-3 and TRBJ1-3; D is undetermined. This CDR3 has 15 amino acids. V dropped 8 bases and J dropped 0 bases, with 14 bases sitting between them. CDR1 is ENHRY, CDR2 SYGVKD, per germline. In DNA, the CDR3 is TGTGCCATCCAGCAGTCAGCCTTCTCTGGAAACACCATATATTTT. Amino acids: CAIQQSAFSGNTIYF.

This rearrangement joins TRBV10-3 to TRBJ1-1; no reliable D call. V lost 3 bases and J 4 bases, leaving 9 bases between the germline ends. The germline CDR1 and CDR2 sequences are ENHRY and SYGVKD. The CDR3 is made up of 13 amino acids. The CDR3 bases are TGTGCCATCAGTGAAGCTGGCACCACTGAAGCTTTCTTT. This translates into CAISEAGTTEAFF.

There are a few counts of this clonotype. With a much larger clone just one base away, this may be a read error. This chain joins TRBV7-8 and TRBJ1-6; D is ambiguous. The germline V gene has CDR1 SGHVS and CDR2 FQNEAQ. This CDR3 is built from 14 residues. The CDR3 region is CASSLARRNSPPHF. DNA of the CDR3: TGTGCCAGCAGCTTGGCCCGACGGAATTCACCCCCCCACTTT.

This clonotype has only one observation. The chain is built from TRBV5-4 and TRBJ2-7; 9 bases fit TRBD2. V was pared by 4 bases and J by 0 bases, with 8 bases of the junction left unmatched. Germline V lookup: CDR1 SGHNT, CDR2 YYREEE (reference sequence). This CDR3 is 16 amino acids long. CDR3 sequence: CASSPQVAGASYEQYF. The CDR3 DNA follows: TGTGCCAGCAGCCCCCAAGTAGCGGGAGCCTCCTACGAGCAGTACTTC.

This clonotype was counted between two and nine times. The chain links TRBV6-1 to TRBJ1-5, with TRBD1 matching over 7 bases. Germline CDR1 MNHNS, CDR2 SASEGT. CDR3 size: 14 residues. Germline trimming cut 5 bases from V and 6 bases from J; bases unmatched to any gene: 7. CDR3: CASSYETGPQPQHF. As DNA, the CDR3 is TGTGCCAGCAGTTACGAGACAGGGCCTCAGCCCCAGCATTTT.

The chain carries TRBV7-9 and TRBJ1-2, with 7 positions matching TRBD1. The CDR3 contains 16 residues. J lost 2 bases, V lost 4 bases, and 10 bases had no gene match. Germline V gene lookup returns CDR1 SEHNR and CDR2 FQNEAQ (reference sequence). CDR3 residues: CASSSLGQIFNYGYTF. The CDR3 nucleotides are TGTGCCAGCAGCTCGTTGGGACAGATTTTCAACTATGGCTACACCTTC.

A note on this clonotype: Sequence at one end of the junction differs from germline and may be a read error. The chain carries TRBV25-1 and TRBJ2-2, with D perhaps given as TRBD1 or TRBD2 (7 bases each). The CDR3 extends over 14 amino acids. Per the germline V gene, CDR1 is MGHDK and CDR2 is SYGVNS. The DNA of the CDR3 is TGTGCCGGCAGTTCAGCGGGACAGTTCGGGGAGCTGTTTTTT. Protein product: CAGSSAGQFGELFF.

In this sample, this clonotype turned up many times. This rearrangement joins TRBV19 to TRBJ2-5, with 8 positions matching TRBD1. The CDR3 runs 12 residues. The germline V gene has CDR1 LNHDA and CDR2 SQIVND (reference sequence). After removal of 8 bases from V and 3 bases from J, the junction contained 2 bases not matched to a gene. CDR3 in amino acids: CASGDRKETQYF. CDR3 in DNA: TGTGCCAGTGGGGACAGGAAAGAGACCCAGTACTTC.

This clonotype came up a few times. This chain links TRBV4-3 with TRBJ2-7; 8 bases align to TRBD1. The V segment lost 1 base and the J segment 1 base; nucleotides outside the gene matches: 9. Germline CDR1 is LGHNA and CDR2 is YSLEER. The CDR3 spans 17 residues. DNA for the CDR3: TGCGCCAGCAGCCAAGTCGCCGGGACAGGTACGTCCTACGAGCAGTACTTC. Translating gives CASSQVAGTGTSYEQYF.

This clonotype showed up many times. V is TRBV7-8 and J is TRBJ2-7; 7 bases agree with TRBD2. This CDR3 spans 14 amino acids. Per the germline V gene, CDR1 is SGHVS and CDR2 is FQNEAQ. Germline trimming cut 1 base from V and 2 bases from J; bases unmatched to any gene: 2. Here the CDR3 reads CASSLGRGAYEQYF. In DNA, the CDR3 is TGTGCCAGCAGCTTAGGTCGGGGGGCCTACGAGCAGTACTTC.

In this sample, this clonotype turned up a few times. In nucleotides, the CDR3 is TGCAGCGCCCTTAGAGGGGGCCGAGATACGCAGTATTTT. Translation gives CSALRGGRDTQYF. The rearrangement links TRBV29-1 to TRBJ2-3; TRBD1 matches at 7 bases. From germline, CDR1 is SQVTM and CDR2 ANQGSEA. The CDR3 runs 13 residues. V shed 7 bases and J 5 bases; nucleotides not matched to a gene: 9.

This clonotype has a count of ten or more. This chain's CDR3 is CSVVAGAYEQYF. CDR3 in DNA: TGCAGCGTTGTAGCAGGGGCCTACGAGCAGTACTTC. The chain uses TRBV29-1 and TRBJ2-7; possible D gene TRBD1, 6 bases. This CDR3 is built from 12 residues. V was trimmed by 4 bases and J by 2 bases, leaving 9 bases between them. Germline CDR1 reads SQVTM; CDR2 reads ANQGSEA.

V usage is TRBV7-9 and J usage is TRBJ2-7; weak D call: TRBD1 (5 bases). V lost 8 bases to trimming and J lost 2 bases, with 16 bases between them. The CDR3 is made up of 14 amino acids. Germline CDR1 and CDR2: SEHNR and FQNEAQ (reference sequence). CDR3 residues: CASASGPGTYEQYF. CDR3 DNA sequence: TGTGCCAGCGCATCAGGGCCAGGGACCTACGAGCAGTACTTC.

This clonotype was counted ten times or more. This chain links TRBV24-1 with TRBJ2-5; 8 nucleotides line up with TRBD2. Germline CDR1 and CDR2: KGHDR and SFDVKD. The CDR3 is 15 residues long. V was pared by 4 bases and J by 3 bases, with 6 bases of the junction left unmatched. The CDR3 region has the DNA TGTGCCACCAGTGACGGGGGGGCCTCTAAAGAGACCCAGTACTTC. This encodes CATSDGGASKETQYF.

The chain recombines TRBV2 with TRBJ2-5; D might be TRBD1 or TRBD2, each matching 5 bases. Looked up from germline, CDR1 is SNHLY and CDR2 is FYNNEI. This CDR3 comprises 15 residues. Trimming took off 5 bases at V and 4 bases at J, with 17 bases between the two ends. CDR3 nucleotides: TGTGCCAGCAGTTCCGGGACCCCGGGGCGAGAGACCCAGTACTTC. This gives the protein CASSSGTPGRETQYF.